These 21 T cell receptor beta chains were sequenced from one sample in a study of shared clonotypes between healthy human individuals. Clones were read by immunoSEQ multiplex PCR, and TCRdb kept only the in-frame ones, dropping some. The sample yields under 2.5 million clones, around 93% seen once. The source material was naive CD4+ T cells from PBMCs. The subset was: CD45RA+ positively selected. The receptors derive from a man between 18 and 35 years old in good health. Some clones in this sample may be carry-over from other donors' samples.

The chain carries TRBV19 and TRBJ2-5; 9 positions agree with TRBD2. Trimming at V came to 5 bases and at J to 5 bases, leaving 15 bases not matched to a gene. This CDR3 spans 17 amino acids. Germline values: CDR1 LNHDA, CDR2 SQIVND (reference sequence). The CDR3 loop is CASSPARGREGRETQYF. The CDR3, as DNA: TGTGCCAGTAGTCCCGCCCGGGGGCGGGAGGGCCGGGAGACCCAGTACTTC. Drawing the rest from reference TRBV19 and TRBJ2-5, the complete variable domain is DGGITQSPKYLFRKEGQNVTLSCEQNLNHDAMYWYRQDPGQGLRLIYYSQIVNDFQKGDIAEGYSVSREKKESFPLTVTSAQKNPTAFYLCASSPARGREGRETQYFGPGTRLLVL.

The V call is TRBV28, the J call TRBJ2-2; D perhaps matches TRBD1 (5 bases). CDR3 length: 15 amino acids. Germline V gene data show CDR1 as MDHEN and CDR2 as SYDVKM. The V gene lost 2 bases and the J gene lost 6 bases, with 13 bases spanning the gap. The CDR3 is CASSLTGGRAGELFF. CDR3 nucleotides: TGTGCCAGCAGTTTAACGGGTGGCAGGGCCGGGGAGCTGTTTTTT.

The rearrangement links TRBV18 to TRBJ1-1; 7 nucleotides agree with TRBD1. CDR1 KGHSH and CDR2 LQKENI come from the germline V gene. The CDR3 sequence is 16 residues long. Trimming cost V 3 bases and J 1 base; bases outside gene matches: 8. CDR3 amino acids: CASSPRQGVGNTEAFF. As DNA, the CDR3 is TGTGCCAGCTCACCGAGGCAGGGGGTAGGGAACACTGAAGCTTTCTTT.

The chain joins TRBV5-4 to TRBJ2-2; 11 bases agree with TRBD2. This CDR3 region has 17 residues. Looked up from germline, CDR1 is SGHNT and CDR2 is YYREEE (reference sequence). The V gene end was trimmed by 3 bases and the J gene end by 4 bases; junction bases not matched to a gene: 8. CDR3 residues: CASSSGTSGLVTGELFF. In DNA, the CDR3 is TGTGCCAGCAGCTCCGGGACTAGCGGTTTAGTCACCGGGGAGCTGTTTTTT.

This chain connects TRBV30 to TRBJ1-2; no clear D. The length of the CDR3 is 16 residues. Germline CDR1 and CDR2: GTSNPN and SVGIG (reference sequence). V was clipped by 0 bases and J by 0 bases, with 14 bases between them. The CDR3 DNA reads as TGTGCCTGGAGTGTAAAAGGCACTGGGGCTAACTATGGCTACACCTTC. It is translated as CAWSVKGTGANYGYTF.

As regards this clone: The same CDR3 can be traced to other DNA sequences in this sample. The CDR3 DNA reads TGTGCTAGTGGTTCATCAGGGGGTGCAGATACGCAGTATTTT. Its translation is CASGSSGGADTQYF. This chain joins TRBV12-5 and TRBJ2-3; 7 bases fit TRBD1. Germline CDR1 LGHNT, CDR2 FRNRAP. Trimming cost V 4 bases and J 4 bases; bases outside gene matches: 5. This CDR3 region has 14 residues.

This chain joins TRBV4-3 and TRBJ2-5, with 7 positions matching TRBD1. Trimming removed 3 bases from V and 3 bases from J; junction bases left unmatched: 4. CDR3 length: 14 residues. Germline values: CDR1 LGHNA, CDR2 YSLEER. The CDR3 region is CASSQLTGEETQYF. CDR3 sequence (DNA): TGCGCCAGCAGCCAGTTAACAGGGGAAGAGACCCAGTACTTC.

This clone was recorded once. The identical CDR3 is also encoded by other nucleotide sequences in the sample. This rearrangement joins TRBV7-9 to TRBJ2-3, with D maybe TRBD1 (8 bases). CDR1 is SEHNR and CDR2 is FQNEAQ in the germline V gene (reference sequence). The CDR3 runs to 17 residues. V lost 5 bases and J lost 1, with 19 bases in between. CDR3 sequence reads: CASSPRTGRGGTDTQYF. The DNA of the CDR3 is TGTGCCAGCAGCCCGCGGACAGGGAGGGGGGGCACAGATACGCAGTATTTT.

The CDR3 loop is CAWSVNRLGTANEKLFF. The CDR3 DNA sequence: TGTGCCTGGAGTGTTAATCGATTAGGGACAGCTAATGAAAAACTGTTTTTT. This chain links TRBV30 with TRBJ1-4, with 7 bases that match TRBD1. Trimming cost V 0 bases and J 3 bases; bases outside gene matches: 10. The V gene's germline CDR1 is GTSNPN and CDR2 SVGIG (reference sequence). CDR3 size: 17 residues.

The chain links TRBV27 to TRBJ2-6; D is ambiguous. The CDR3 spans 14 residues. Germline CDR1 and CDR2: MNHEY and SMNVEV (reference sequence). Trimming pared 6 bases from V and 0 bases from J, leaving 6 bases between. The CDR3: CASRTYSGANVLTF. The CDR3 DNA follows: TGTGCCAGCAGGACCTACTCTGGGGCCAACGTCCTGACTTTC.

CDR3 loop: CASSLAGAWTEAFF. The CDR3 DNA sequence: TGTGCCAGCAGTTTGGCGGGGGCGTGGACTGAAGCTTTCTTT. This chain connects TRBV28 to TRBJ1-1, with D possibly TRBD1 on 6 matching bases. CDR3 length: 14 residues. Per the germline V gene, CDR1 is MDHEN and CDR2 is SYDVKM. V lost 3 bases and J 5 bases, leaving 13 bases between the germline ends.

This chain joins TRBV5-5 and TRBJ1-4, with TRBD1 matching 8 bases. From germline, CDR1 is SGHKS and CDR2 YYEKEE (reference sequence). The CDR3 is made up of 16 amino acids. Trimming cost V 2 bases and J 7 bases; bases outside gene matches: 10. The CDR3 loop is CASSFLDRVGGEKLFF. The CDR3 DNA reads TGTGCCAGCAGCTTCCTGGACAGGGTAGGTGGTGAAAAACTGTTTTTT. Complete variable domain (other parts from reference TRBV5-5 and TRBJ1-4): DAGVTQSPTHLIKTRGQQVTLRCSPISGHKSVSWYQQVLGQGPQFIFQYYEKEERGRGNFPDRFSARQFPNYSSELNVNALLLGDSALYLCASSFLDRVGGEKLFFGSGTQLSVL.

The CDR3 nucleotides read TGTGCCAGCAGTTCCCTGGACGGGAGAGGAACCGGGGAGCTGTTTTTT. Its translation is CASSSLDGRGTGELFF. The genes are TRBV28 and TRBJ2-2; possible D gene TRBD2, 6 bases. This CDR3 region has 16 residues. Germline V lookup: CDR1 MDHEN, CDR2 SYDVKM. Trimming removed 4 bases at V and 5 bases at J, with 17 bases between.

This rearrangement joins TRBV19 to TRBJ2-7, with D unresolved. The ends were cut back, 5 bases at V and 9 bases at J, with 17 bases in the middle. The CDR3 is made up of 13 amino acids. Per the germline V gene, CDR1 is LNHDA and CDR2 is SQIVND (reference sequence). The CDR3 loop is CASSLRPGIPQYF. CDR3 in DNA: TGTGCCAGTAGTCTCCGACCGGGTATACCGCAGTACTTC.

Details on this clone: Distinct nucleotide sequences in the sample also encode this CDR3. The gene calls are TRBV18 and TRBJ2-7, with 10 bases fitting TRBD2. Germline CDR1 is KGHSH and CDR2 is LQKENI. V gave up 3 bases and J gave up 2 bases; unmatched junction bases: 4. The CDR3 is made up of 15 amino acids. The CDR3 loop reads CASSPGTSVAYEQYF. CDR3 in DNA: TGTGCCAGCTCACCTGGGACTAGCGTAGCCTACGAGCAGTACTTC. Drawing the rest from reference TRBV18 and TRBJ2-7, the complete variable domain is NAGVMQNPRHLVRRRGQEARLRCSPMKGHSHVYWYRQLPEEGLKFMVYLQKENIIDESGMPKERFSAEFPKEGPSILRIQQVVRGDSAAYFCASSPGTSVAYEQYFGPGTRLTVT.

The chain has TRBV28 and TRBJ2-2, with 7 bases that match TRBD1. The CDR3 is 15 amino acids. Germline V lookup: CDR1 MDHEN, CDR2 SYDVKM. With V trimmed by 6 bases and J by 4 bases, 8 bases remained unmatched. DNA for the CDR3: TGTGCCAGCAGCAAGAACAGGGGTAGCACCGGGGAGCTGTTTTTT. Translating it yields CASSKNRGSTGELFF.

The rearrangement uses TRBV7-2 and TRBJ1-4; D gene ambiguous. CDR1 is SGHTA, CDR2 FQGNSA, per germline. The CDR3 sequence is 16 residues long. Trimming took 1 base from V and 4 from J, leaving 13 bases between them. The CDR3 nucleotides are TGTGCCAGCAGCTTAGGGTCGGGAGGGCTTAATGAAAAACTGTTTTTT. Residues: CASSLGSGGLNEKLFF.

CDR3 protein: CASSRQGNTEAFF. CDR3 sequence (DNA): TGTGCCAGCAGCCGGCAGGGAAACACTGAAGCTTTCTTT. The chain has TRBV25-1 and TRBJ1-1; TRBD1 is a possible D gene (5 bases). The V end lost 6 bases, the J end lost 2 bases, and 10 bases lay between the germline ends. CDR1 and CDR2 (germline): MGHDK, SYGVNS. The CDR3 consists of 13 residues.

The rearrangement links TRBV7-8 to TRBJ2-6, with 7 bases matching TRBD2. Germline assignment: CDR1 SGHVS and CDR2 FQNEAQ. The CDR3 consists of 18 residues. The J segment lost 0 bases and the V segment lost 2 bases, leaving 7 bases of the junction unmatched. The CDR3 here is CASSLRAGASSGANVLTF. The CDR3, as DNA: TGTGCCAGCAGCTTACGGGCGGGAGCCTCCTCTGGGGCCAACGTCCTGACTTTC.

V gene TRBV12-5 combines with J gene TRBJ2-3, with 11 bases identical to TRBD2. The junction had 9 bases not matched to a gene; V was cut back by 0 bases and J by 7 bases. The length of the CDR3 is 17 residues. The V gene's germline CDR1 is LGHNT and CDR2 FRNRAP. CDR3 residues: CASGLVPRLAGTYTQYF. The CDR3 nucleotides are TGTGCTAGTGGTTTGGTCCCCAGACTAGCGGGGACCTATACGCAGTATTTT.

In its sample, this clone was seen once. The CDR3 loop is CASSSSTSQGIYNEQFF. The CDR3, as DNA: TGTGCCAGCAGCTCCTCCACTAGCCAGGGAATCTACAATGAGCAGTTCTTC. The chain joins TRBV5-6 to TRBJ2-1; weak D call: TRBD2 (6 bases). Germline assignment: CDR1 SGHDT and CDR2 YYEEEE. The CDR3 spans 17 residues. The ends were cut back, 3 bases at V and 3 bases at J, with 19 bases in the middle.